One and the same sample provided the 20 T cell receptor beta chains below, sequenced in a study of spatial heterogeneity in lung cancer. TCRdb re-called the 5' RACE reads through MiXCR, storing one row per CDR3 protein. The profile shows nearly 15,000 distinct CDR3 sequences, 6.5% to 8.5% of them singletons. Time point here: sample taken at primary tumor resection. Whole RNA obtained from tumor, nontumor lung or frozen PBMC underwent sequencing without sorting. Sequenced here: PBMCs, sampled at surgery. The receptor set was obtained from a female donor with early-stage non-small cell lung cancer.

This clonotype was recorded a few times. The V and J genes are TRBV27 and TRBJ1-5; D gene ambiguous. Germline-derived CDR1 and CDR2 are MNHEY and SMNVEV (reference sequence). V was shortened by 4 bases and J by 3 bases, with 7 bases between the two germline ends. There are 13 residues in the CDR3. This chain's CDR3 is CASSWDYNQPQHF. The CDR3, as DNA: TGTGCCAGCAGTTGGGATTACAATCAGCCCCAGCATTTT.

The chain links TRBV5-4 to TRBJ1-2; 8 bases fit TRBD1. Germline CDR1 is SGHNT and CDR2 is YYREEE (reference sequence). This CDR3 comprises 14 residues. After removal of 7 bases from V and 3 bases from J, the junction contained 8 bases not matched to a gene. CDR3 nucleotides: TGTGCCAGCTCCCTTCTGGACAGGGACTATGGCTACACCTTC. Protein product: CASSLLDRDYGYTF.

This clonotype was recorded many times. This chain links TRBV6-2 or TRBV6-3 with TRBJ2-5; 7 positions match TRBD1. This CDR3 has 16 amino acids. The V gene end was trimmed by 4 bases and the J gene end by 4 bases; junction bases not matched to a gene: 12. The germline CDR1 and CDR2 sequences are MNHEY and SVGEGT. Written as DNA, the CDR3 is TGTGCCAGCAGTTTGGGGGACAGATACTTTGGAGAGACCCAGTACTTC. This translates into CASSLGDRYFGETQYF.

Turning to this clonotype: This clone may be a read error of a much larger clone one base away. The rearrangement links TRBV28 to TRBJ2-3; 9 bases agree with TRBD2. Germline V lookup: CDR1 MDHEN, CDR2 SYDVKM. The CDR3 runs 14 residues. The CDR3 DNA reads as TGTGTCAGCAGGGCGGGAGGGAGCTCAGATACGCAGTATTTT. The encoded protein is CVSRAGGSSDTQYF.

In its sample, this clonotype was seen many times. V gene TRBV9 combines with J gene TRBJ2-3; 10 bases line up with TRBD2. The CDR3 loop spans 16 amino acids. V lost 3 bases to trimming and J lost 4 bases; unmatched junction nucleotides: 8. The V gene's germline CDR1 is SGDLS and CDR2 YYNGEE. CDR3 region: CASSAGVAGGADTQYF. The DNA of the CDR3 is TGTGCCAGCAGCGCTGGGGTAGCGGGAGGCGCAGATACGCAGTATTTT.

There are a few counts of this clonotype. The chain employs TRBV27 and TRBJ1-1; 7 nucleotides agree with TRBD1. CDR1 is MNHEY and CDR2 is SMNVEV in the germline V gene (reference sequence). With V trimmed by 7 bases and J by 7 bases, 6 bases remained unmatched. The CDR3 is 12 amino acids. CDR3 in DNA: TGTGCCAGCATGAAGGGGGCGCGTGAAGCTTTCTTT. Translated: CASMKGAREAFF.

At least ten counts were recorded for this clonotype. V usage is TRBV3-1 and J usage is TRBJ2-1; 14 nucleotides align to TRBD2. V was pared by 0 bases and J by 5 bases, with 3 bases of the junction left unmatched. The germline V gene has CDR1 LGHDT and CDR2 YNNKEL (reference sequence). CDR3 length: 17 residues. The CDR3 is CASSQDGGLAGDNEQFF. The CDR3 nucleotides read TGTGCCAGCAGCCAAGATGGGGGACTAGCGGGAGACAATGAGCAGTTCTTC.

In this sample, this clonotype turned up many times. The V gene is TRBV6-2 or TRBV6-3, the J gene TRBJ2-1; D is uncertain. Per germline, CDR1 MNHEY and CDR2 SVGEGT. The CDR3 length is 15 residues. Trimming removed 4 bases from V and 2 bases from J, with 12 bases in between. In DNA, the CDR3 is TGTGCCAGCAGTTCAGTAGAAAAAACCTACAATGAGCAGTTCTTC. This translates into CASSSVEKTYNEQFF.

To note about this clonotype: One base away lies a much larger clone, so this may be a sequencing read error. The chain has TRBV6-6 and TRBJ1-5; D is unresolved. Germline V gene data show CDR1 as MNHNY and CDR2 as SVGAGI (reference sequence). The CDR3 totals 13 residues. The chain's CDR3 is CASGYYGNQPQHF. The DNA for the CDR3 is TGTGCCAGCGGTTACTACGGCAATCAGCCCCAGCATTTT.

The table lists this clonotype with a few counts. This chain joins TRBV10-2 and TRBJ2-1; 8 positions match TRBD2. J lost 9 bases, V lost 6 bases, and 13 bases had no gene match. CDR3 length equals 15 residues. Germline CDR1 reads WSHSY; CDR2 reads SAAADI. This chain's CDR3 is CASRISGSAGGEQFF. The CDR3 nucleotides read TGCGCCAGCAGGATAAGCGGGAGCGCGGGCGGTGAGCAGTTCTTC.

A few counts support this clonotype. The DNA for the CDR3 is TGTGCCAGCAGCTGGACAGGGGGGGAGAGAGAGACCCAGTACTTC. It translates to CASSWTGGERETQYF. The chain uses TRBV7-2 and TRBJ2-5; TRBD1 matches 10 bases. Looked up from germline, CDR1 is SGHTA and CDR2 is FQGNSA. This CDR3 is built from 15 residues. The V gene end was trimmed by 4 bases and the J gene end by 4 bases; junction bases not matched to a gene: 6.

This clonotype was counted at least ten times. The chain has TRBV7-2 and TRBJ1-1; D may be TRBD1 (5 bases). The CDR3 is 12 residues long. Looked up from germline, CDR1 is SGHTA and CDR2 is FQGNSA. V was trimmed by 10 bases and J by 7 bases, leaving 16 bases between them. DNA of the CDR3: TGTGCCACCAAAGGATGGGGGGGTGAAGCTTTCTTT. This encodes CATKGWGGEAFF.

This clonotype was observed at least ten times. The CDR3 is CASRRGSLQETQYF. The CDR3, as DNA: TGTGCCAGCAGACGCGGGAGCCTCCAAGAGACCCAGTACTTC. The gene calls are TRBV7-2 and TRBJ2-5; 7 bases agree with TRBD2. V trimming: 6 bases; J trimming: 1 base; junction bases outside the gene matches: 5. Per germline, CDR1 SGHTA and CDR2 FQGNSA. This CDR3 has 14 residues.

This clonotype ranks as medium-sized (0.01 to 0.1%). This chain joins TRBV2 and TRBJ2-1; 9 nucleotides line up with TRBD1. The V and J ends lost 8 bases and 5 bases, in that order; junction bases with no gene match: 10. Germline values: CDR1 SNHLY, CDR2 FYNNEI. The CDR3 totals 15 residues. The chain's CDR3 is CASAIRDREHNEQFF. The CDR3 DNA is TGTGCCAGCGCTATACGGGACAGGGAGCACAATGAGCAGTTCTTC.

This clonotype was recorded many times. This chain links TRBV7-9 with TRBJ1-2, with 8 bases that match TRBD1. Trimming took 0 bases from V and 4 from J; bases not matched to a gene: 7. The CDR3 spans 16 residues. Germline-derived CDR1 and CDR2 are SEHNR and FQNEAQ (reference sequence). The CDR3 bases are TGTGCCAGCAGCTTAGCCCCGACAGGGGCGTCCTATGGCTACACCTTC. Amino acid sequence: CASSLAPTGASYGYTF.

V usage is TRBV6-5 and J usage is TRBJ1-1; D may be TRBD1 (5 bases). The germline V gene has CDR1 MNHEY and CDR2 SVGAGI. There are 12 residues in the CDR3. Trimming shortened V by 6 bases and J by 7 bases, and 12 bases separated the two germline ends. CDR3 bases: TGTGCCAGCAGCCAAACAGGTCTTGAAGCTTTCTTT. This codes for CASSQTGLEAFF.

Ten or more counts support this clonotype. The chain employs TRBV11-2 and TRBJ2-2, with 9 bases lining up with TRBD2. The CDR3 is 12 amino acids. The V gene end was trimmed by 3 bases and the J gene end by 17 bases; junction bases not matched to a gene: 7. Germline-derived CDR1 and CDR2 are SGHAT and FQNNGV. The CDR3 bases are TGTGCCAGCAGCTTCGCCGGGACTAGCAAATTTTTT. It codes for CASSFAGTSKFF.

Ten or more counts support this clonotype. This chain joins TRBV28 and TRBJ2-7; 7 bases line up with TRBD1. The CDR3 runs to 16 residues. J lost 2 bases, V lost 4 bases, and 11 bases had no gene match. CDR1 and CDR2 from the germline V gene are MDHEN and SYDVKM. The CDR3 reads CASSSDRAKVPYEQYF. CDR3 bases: TGTGCCAGCAGTTCCGACAGGGCGAAAGTCCCCTACGAGCAGTACTTC.

Here the CDR3 DNA reads TGTGCCAGCAGCTTGGAGATGCGGTCCGACACTGAAGCTTTCTTT. Residues: CASSLEMRSDTEAFF. The chain combines TRBV5-5 with TRBJ1-1; D ambiguous. Per the germline V gene, CDR1 is SGHKS and CDR2 is YYEKEE (reference sequence). Trimming removed 0 bases from V and 3 bases from J, with 12 bases in between. The CDR3 loop spans 15 amino acids.

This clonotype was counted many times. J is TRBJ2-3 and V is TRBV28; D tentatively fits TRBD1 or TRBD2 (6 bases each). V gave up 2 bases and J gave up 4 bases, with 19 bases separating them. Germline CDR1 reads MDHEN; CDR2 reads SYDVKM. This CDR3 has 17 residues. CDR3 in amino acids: CASSLRFGGPGADTQYF. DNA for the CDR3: TGTGCCAGCAGTTTAAGGTTTGGGGGGCCCGGGGCAGATACGCAGTATTTT.